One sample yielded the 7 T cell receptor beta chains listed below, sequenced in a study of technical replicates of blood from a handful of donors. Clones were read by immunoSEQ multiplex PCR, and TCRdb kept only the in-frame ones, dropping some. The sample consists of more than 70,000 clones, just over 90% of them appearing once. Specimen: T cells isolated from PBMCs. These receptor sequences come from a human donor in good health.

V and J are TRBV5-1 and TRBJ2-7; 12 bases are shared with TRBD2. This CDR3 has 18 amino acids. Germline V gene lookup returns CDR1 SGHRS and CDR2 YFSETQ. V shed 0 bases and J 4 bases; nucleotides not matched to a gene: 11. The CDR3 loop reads CASSLATSGRFLPYEQYF. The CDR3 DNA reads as TGCGCCAGCAGCTTGGCGACTAGCGGGAGATTCTTACCTTACGAGCAGTACTTC.

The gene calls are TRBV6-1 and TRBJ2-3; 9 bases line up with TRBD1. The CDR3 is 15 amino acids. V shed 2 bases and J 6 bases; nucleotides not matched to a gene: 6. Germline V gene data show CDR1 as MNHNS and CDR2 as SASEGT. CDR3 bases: TGTGCCAGCAGTGAATGGGGACAGGGTCGGGATACGCAGTATTTT. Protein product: CASSEWGQGRDTQYF.

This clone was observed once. Here the CDR3 reads CAISESEAGVGDIQYF. CDR3 bases: TGTGCCATCAGTGAGTCGGAAGCGGGAGTGGGTGACATTCAGTACTTC. The chain is built from TRBV10-3 and TRBJ2-4; TRBD2 aligns across 8 bases. Trimming removed 0 bases from V and 8 bases from J; junction bases left unmatched: 9. The germline CDR1 and CDR2 sequences are ENHRY and SYGVKD. This CDR3 contains 16 residues.

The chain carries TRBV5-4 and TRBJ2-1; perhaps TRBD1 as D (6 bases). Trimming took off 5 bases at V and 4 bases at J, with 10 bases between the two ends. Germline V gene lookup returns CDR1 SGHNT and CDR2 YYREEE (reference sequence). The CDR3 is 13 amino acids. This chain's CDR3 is CASSQTGYNEQFF. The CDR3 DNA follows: TGTGCCAGCAGTCAAACAGGGTACAATGAGCAGTTCTTC.

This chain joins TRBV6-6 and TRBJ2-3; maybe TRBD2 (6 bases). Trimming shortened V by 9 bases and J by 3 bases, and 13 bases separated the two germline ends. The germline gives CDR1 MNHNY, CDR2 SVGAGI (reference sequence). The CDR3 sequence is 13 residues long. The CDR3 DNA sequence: TGTGCCAGTGGGACTTTAAGTACAGATACGCAGTATTTT. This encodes CASGTLSTDTQYF.

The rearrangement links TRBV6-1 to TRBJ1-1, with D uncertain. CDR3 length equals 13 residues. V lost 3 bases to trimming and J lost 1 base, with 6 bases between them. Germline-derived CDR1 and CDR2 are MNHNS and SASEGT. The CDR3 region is CASSESRNTEAFF. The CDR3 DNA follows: TGTGCCAGCAGTGAGTCCAGGAACACTGAAGCTTTCTTT.

The chain's CDR3 is CASSLNRAGFAGANVLTF. CDR3 sequence (DNA): TGTGCCAGCAGTTTAAATAGGGCAGGGTTCGCTGGGGCCAACGTCCTGACTTTC. The J gene is TRBJ2-6, the V gene TRBV27; D may be TRBD1 (5 bases). Trimming left V 2 bases short and J 2 bases short, with 16 bases between. The germline V gene has CDR1 MNHEY and CDR2 SMNVEV (reference sequence). The CDR3 extends over 18 amino acids.